The 6 T cell receptor beta chains below come from one sample, sequenced in a study of blood T cell repertoires in COVID-19. The repertoire was sequenced with immunoSEQ multiplex PCR; TCRdb's copy has only in-frame clones and lacks some. Among approximately 45,000 clones listed, 75% to 90% were seen once. The sequenced sample consisted of peripheral blood. The source is a woman older than 75 with COVID-19, enrolled during active disease.

The CDR3 DNA reads as TGCAGCGTTGAAGGACTAGCGGGGTACGAGCAGTACTTC. Amino acid sequence: CSVEGLAGYEQYF. V and J are TRBV29-1 and TRBJ2-7; TRBD2 matches 11 bases. The CDR3 consists of 13 residues. The V gene end was trimmed by 1 base and the J gene end by 4 bases; junction bases not matched to a gene: 0. Germline V CDR1 and CDR2: SQVTM, ANQGSEA.

The gene calls are TRBV5-1 and TRBJ1-3, with a weak D call TRBD1 (5 bases). Trimming removed 0 bases at V and 0 bases at J, with 16 bases between. Germline CDR1 is SGHRS and CDR2 is YFSETQ. The CDR3 covers 18 residues. The DNA for the CDR3 is TGCGCCAGCAGCTTGGTATATCGGACAAACGGCTCTGGAAACACCATATATTTT. The encoded protein is CASSLVYRTNGSGNTIYF.

The chain couples TRBV2 to TRBJ1-1; D gene ambiguous. The V and J ends lost 6 bases and 2 bases respectively, with 13 bases between them. Germline values: CDR1 SNHLY, CDR2 FYNNEI. This CDR3 has 14 amino acids. CDR3 bases: TGTGCCAGCAGCAAGACGGGTTTAAACACTGAAGCTTTCTTT. As protein: CASSKTGLNTEAFF.

The chain employs TRBV24-1 and TRBJ2-1; 15 nucleotides align to TRBD2. After removal of 9 bases from V and 7 bases from J, the junction contained 6 bases not matched to a gene. This CDR3 is built from 15 residues. The germline gives CDR1 KGHDR, CDR2 SFDVKD. The CDR3 DNA sequence: TGTGCCACCGGGGGACTAGCGGGAGGTTCGAATGAGCAGTTCTTC. This gives the protein CATGGLAGGSNEQFF.

The chain has TRBV2 and TRBJ1-1; no clear D gene. The CDR3 loop spans 14 amino acids. Trimming left V 5 bases short and J 1 base short, with 11 bases between. Germline lookup yields CDR1 SNHLY and CDR2 FYNNEI. The CDR3 DNA is TGTGCCAGCAGTATAGCCGTCGGGAACACTGAAGCTTTCTTT. Amino acids: CASSIAVGNTEAFF. The full variable domain, completed using reference TRBV2 and TRBJ1-1, is EPEVTQTPSHQVTQMGQEVILRCVPISNHLYFYWYRQILGQKVEFLVSFYNNEISEKSEIFDDQFSVERPDGSNFTLKIRSTKLEDSAMYFCASSIAVGNTEAFFGQGTRLTVV.

CDR3 sequence: CASSLTAGGEQFF. The CDR3 DNA sequence: TGTGCCAGCAGCCTAACCGCAGGGGGTGAGCAGTTCTTC. This chain uses TRBV16 with TRBJ2-1; 7 bases match TRBD1. There are 13 residues in the CDR3. Per germline, CDR1 KGHSY and CDR2 FQNENV. V shed 4 bases and J 9 bases; nucleotides not matched to a gene: 6.